A single sample gave rise to the 18 T cell receptor beta chains below, sequenced in a study of blood T cell repertoires in COVID-19. Sequencing was performed with immunoSEQ multiplex PCR; in TCRdb, only in-frame clones are kept and a portion is missing. The sample yields about 210,000 clones, about 91% seen once. Sample: peripheral blood. Source of these receptors: a man aged 25 to 40 with acute or convalescent COVID-19.

The gene calls are TRBV6-1 and TRBJ1-6; 8 bases are shared with TRBD1. CDR1 and CDR2 from the germline V gene are MNHNS and SASEGT. The CDR3 sequence is 16 residues long. Unmatched junction bases numbered 6, after V lost 3 bases and J lost 5 bases. In DNA, the CDR3 is TGTGCCAGCAGTGAGGGACAGGTTCGGGATAATTCACCCCTCCACTTT. It translates to CASSEGQVRDNSPLHF.

The chain couples TRBV10-2 to TRBJ2-7; D perhaps matches TRBD2 (5 bases). The germline gives CDR1 WSHSY, CDR2 SAAADI. Trimming removed 0 bases from V and 0 bases from J, with 9 bases in between. The CDR3 spans 15 residues. CDR3 amino acids: CASSESHGLSYEQYF. CDR3 in DNA: TGCGCCAGCAGTGAGTCCCATGGACTCTCCTACGAGCAGTACTTC.

V and J are TRBV7-3 and TRBJ2-2; the match to TRBD2 covers 9 bases. V trimming: 1 base; J trimming: 7 bases; junction bases outside the gene matches: 13. There are 18 residues in the CDR3. Germline CDR1 reads SGHTA; CDR2 reads FQGTGA. The CDR3 nucleotides read TGTGCCAGCAGCTTAAGTCGTCTCGCGGGGGGGCCCGTCGGGGAGCTGTTTTTT. It yields the protein CASSLSRLAGGPVGELFF.

The table lists this clone with a count of one. The chain recombines TRBV3-1 (or the pseudogene TRBV3-2) with TRBJ1-6; D is perhaps TRBD1 (6 bases). CDR1 and CDR2 (germline): LGHDT, YNNKEL (reference sequence). CDR3 length equals 16 residues. Trimming left V 4 bases short and J 7 bases short, with 17 bases between. The CDR3 spells CASSRYVGQGNSPLHF. As DNA, the CDR3 is TGTGCCAGCAGCCGCTACGTGGGGCAGGGGAATTCACCCCTCCACTTT.

The chain uses TRBV5-1 and TRBJ2-5, with D tentatively TRBD1 (6 bases). The length of the CDR3 is 14 residues. V lost 3 bases and J lost 6, with 15 bases in between. Looked up from germline, CDR1 is SGHRS and CDR2 is YFSETQ. The chain's CDR3 is CASSWGPEVQTQYF. DNA for the CDR3: TGCGCCAGCAGCTGGGGGCCAGAGGTCCAGACCCAGTACTTC.

This clone was counted a single time. The chain is built from TRBV3-1 (or the pseudogene TRBV3-2) and TRBJ1-5; 8 bases are shared with TRBD1. CDR1 is LGHDT and CDR2 is YNNKEL in the germline V gene (reference sequence). The CDR3 length is 12 residues. V shed 0 bases, J shed 14 bases, and the junction held 3 bases outside the gene matches. CDR3 in amino acids: CASSQDTGGKHF. CDR3 coding DNA: TGTGCCAGCAGCCAAGATACAGGGGGGAAGCATTTT.

The rearrangement joins TRBV14 to TRBJ2-2; maybe TRBD1 (5 bases). In germline, CDR1 is SGHDN, CDR2 FVKESK. The CDR3 loop spans 17 amino acids. Deletions cut 2 bases from V and 2 bases from J, with 15 bases between. CDR3 protein: CASSQFLDTTNTGELFF. Here the CDR3 DNA reads TGTGCCAGCAGCCAATTTCTGGACACCACAAACACCGGGGAGCTGTTTTTT. Supplemented by reference TRBV14 and TRBJ2-2, the full variable domain reads EAGVTQFPSHSVIEKGQTVTLRCDPISGHDNLYWYRRVMGKEIKFLLHFVKESKQDESGMPNNRFLAERTGGTYSTLKVQPAELEDSGVYFCASSQFLDTTNTGELFFGEGSRLTVL.

The V gene is TRBV7-9, the J gene TRBJ2-1, with D possibly matching TRBD2 (6 bases). The germline gives CDR1 SEHNR, CDR2 FQNEAQ (reference sequence). The CDR3 sequence is 13 residues long. V was clipped by 4 bases and J by 15 bases, with 19 bases between them. CDR3 region: CASSSSEGPRGFF. DNA of the CDR3: TGTGCCAGCAGCTCATCGGAGGGGCCGAGGGGGTTCTTC.

This chain links TRBV5-1 with TRBJ2-3; TRBD2 matches 7 bases. From germline, CDR1 is SGHRS and CDR2 YFSETQ. CDR3 length equals 14 residues. Losses at the gene ends were 5 bases for V and 2 bases for J; bases not matched to a gene: 5. CDR3 residues: CASRTGTNTDTQYF. CDR3 DNA sequence: TGCGCCAGCAGGACCGGGACTAACACAGATACGCAGTATTTT. The full variable domain, its missing parts supplied by reference TRBV5-1 and TRBJ2-3, is KAGVTQTPRYLIKTRGQQVTLSCSPISGHRSVSWYQQTPGQGLQFLFEYFSETQRNKGNFPGRFSGRQFSNSRSEMNVSTLELGDSALYLCASRTGTNTDTQYFGPGTRLTVL.

The V call is TRBV7-9, the J call TRBJ1-1; a possible D gene is TRBD1 (6 bases). Per the germline V gene, CDR1 is SEHNR and CDR2 is FQNEAQ (reference sequence). The CDR3 loop spans 13 amino acids. Trimming shortened V by 5 bases and J by 4 bases, and 11 bases separated the two germline ends. The CDR3 DNA follows: TGTGCCAGCAGCCAAACAGGGTTCACTGAAGCTTTCTTT. Its protein is CASSQTGFTEAFF.

The chain has TRBV5-1 and TRBJ2-2, with 7 nucleotides matching TRBD2. The V and J ends lost 7 bases and 0 bases, in that order; junction bases with no gene match: 6. Germline CDR1 SGHRS, CDR2 YFSETQ. The CDR3 has 15 amino acids. CDR3 residues: CASGPSGANTGELFF. DNA of the CDR3: TGCGCCAGCGGCCCCAGCGGGGCGAACACCGGGGAGCTGTTTTTT.

The chain joins TRBV28 to TRBJ1-6; D possibly corresponds to TRBD1 (6 bases). CDR3 length: 16 residues. Germline V gene lookup returns CDR1 MDHEN and CDR2 SYDVKM. V dropped 5 bases and J dropped 10 bases, with 21 bases sitting between them. The CDR3 DNA is TGTGCCAGCAGTCCCTATTACAGGGAACCAGTCTCACCCCTCCACTTT. Translating it yields CASSPYYREPVSPLHF.

The chain combines TRBV6-6 with TRBJ1-3; 7 positions agree with TRBD1. J was trimmed by 3 bases and V by 0 bases; bases with no gene match: 2. Germline values: CDR1 MNHNY, CDR2 SVGAGI (reference sequence). The length of the CDR3 is 15 residues. The DNA of the CDR3 is TGTGCCAGCAGTTACTCGGCAGGGGGTGGAAACACCATATATTTT. This codes for CASSYSAGGGNTIYF.

The chain is built from TRBV16 and TRBJ1-2; D perhaps matches TRBD1 (5 bases). V shed 3 bases and J shed 8 bases, with 34 bases lying between them. The CDR3 is made up of 20 amino acids. CDR1 KGHSY and CDR2 FQNENV come from the germline V gene. The CDR3: CASSHTIIVTDPSLRGGYTF. CDR3 DNA: TGTGCCAGCAGCCACACAATAATCGTAACAGACCCCTCTCTAAGGGGAGGCTACACCTTC.

The gene calls are TRBV21-1 and TRBJ2-7; the table gives TRBD2 as D, unverified against the DNA. TRBV21-1 is noted as a pseudogene. The CDR3 has 16 amino acids. The CDR3 sequence is CASSKGGLAGGHEQYF. CDR3 nucleotide sequence: TGTGCCAGCAGCAAAGGAGGGCTAGCGGGAGGCCACGAGCAGTACTTC.

This chain links TRBV7-2 with TRBJ2-5; TRBD2 is a possible D gene (5 bases). Germline V CDR1 and CDR2: SGHTA, FQGNSA. This CDR3 contains 13 residues. V gave up 6 bases and J gave up 2 bases, with 10 bases separating them. The CDR3 loop reads CASSPTRQETQYF. CDR3 nucleotides: TGTGCCAGCAGTCCTACTAGACAAGAGACCCAGTACTTC.

The chain has TRBV7-9 and TRBJ2-5, with 9 bases identical to TRBD1. J was trimmed by 5 bases and V by 3 bases; bases with no gene match: 7. This CDR3 region has 15 residues. CDR1 is SEHNR and CDR2 is FQNEAQ in the germline V gene (reference sequence). CDR3 coding DNA: TGTGCCAGCAGCTTGAACACAGGGGGCGTTGAGACCCAGTACTTC. It encodes CASSLNTGGVETQYF.

In this sample, this clone turned up once. This chain joins TRBV11-2 and TRBJ2-7; D is perhaps TRBD1 (5 bases). V lost 5 bases, J lost 1 base, and 12 bases lay in between. CDR3 length equals 14 residues. Germline-derived CDR1 and CDR2 are SGHAT and FQNNGV. The CDR3 nucleotides are TGTGCCAGCAGCAAGACTGACAGATCCTACGAGCAGTACTTC. As protein: CASSKTDRSYEQYF.